These 12 T cell receptor beta chains were all obtained from the same sample, sequenced in a study of CD8 T cells in ankylosing spondylitis. Their antigen targets remain unknown. Study-level points and caveats: Seemingly characteristic of ankylosing spondylitis blood was a TCR beta motif consisting of under 10 highly homologous variants.

TCRdb re-called the 5' RACE reads through MiXCR, storing one row per CDR3 protein. The sample consists of hundreds of thousands of distinct CDR3 sequences, about 24% of them appearing once. Sequencing was performed on blood, either unsorted or a sorted T cell fraction (not recorded which). These receptors originate from a male donor with ankylosing spondylitis.

This clonotype was observed many times. CDR3 protein: CASTIFDQETQYF. The DNA for the CDR3 is TGTGCCAGCACCATCTTCGACCAAGAGACCCAGTACTTC. The chain joins TRBV12-3 or TRBV12-4 to TRBJ2-5; no clear D gene. Trimming stripped 7 bases from V and 0 bases from J, with 9 bases between. The CDR3 spans 13 residues.

The rearrangement uses TRBV4-2 and TRBJ2-2, with a weak D call TRBD2 (5 bases). V lost 0 bases to trimming and J lost 5 bases, with 16 bases between them. The CDR3 totals 17 residues. Germline assignment: CDR1 LGHNA and CDR2 YNFKEQ. The DNA for the CDR3 is TGTGCCAGCAGCCAAGAAACGGGAACGTTTGTGACCGGGGAGCTGTTTTTT. Encoded protein: CASSQETGTFVTGELFF.

This rearrangement joins TRBV29-1 to TRBJ1-4, with D possibly being TRBD1 (5 bases). The V gene lost 6 bases and the J gene lost 10 bases, with 18 bases spanning the gap. CDR3 length: 13 residues. Germline-derived CDR1 and CDR2 are SQVTM and ANQGSEA. As DNA, the CDR3 is TGCAGCGTCGACAGTCCCTCTCGGGGAAAACTGTTTTTT. Encoded protein: CSVDSPSRGKLFF. Filled out from reference TRBV29-1 and TRBJ1-4, the complete variable domain reads SAVISQKPSRDICQRGTSLTIQCQVDSQVTMMFWYRQQPGQSLTLIATANQGSEATYESGFVIDKFPISRPNLTFSTLTVSNMSPEDSSIYLCSVDSPSRGKLFFGSGTQLSVL.

The CDR3 DNA reads as TGCGCCAGCAGCCCACACTCCGGGACAGGGGGCCCCTCCTACAATGAGCAGTTCTTC. As protein: CASSPHSGTGGPSYNEQFF. V is TRBV5-1 and J is TRBJ2-1; 12 nucleotides agree with TRBD1. This CDR3 region has 19 residues. The V gene's germline CDR1 is SGHRS and CDR2 YFSETQ. V lost 4 bases, J lost 0 bases, and 11 bases stayed unmatched.

The CDR3 bases are TGTGCCAGCATCGAGGGTCGGGACGGCTACGAGCAGTACTTC. Translated: CASIEGRDGYEQYF. The chain links TRBV7-2 to TRBJ2-7, with D perhaps given as TRBD1 or TRBD2 (5 bases each). The V end lost 7 bases, the J end lost 3 bases, and 16 bases lay between the germline ends. Germline-derived CDR1 and CDR2 are SGHTA and FQGNSA. CDR3 length: 14 amino acids.

There are a few counts of this clonotype. V is TRBV18 and J is TRBJ1-5; TRBD1 matches 8 bases. Germline assignment: CDR1 KGHSH and CDR2 LQKENI. The CDR3 runs to 13 residues. The V and J ends lost 4 bases and 6 bases, in that order; junction bases with no gene match: 2. This CDR3 reads CASSQGQGQPQHF. The CDR3 region has the DNA TGTGCCAGCTCACAAGGACAGGGTCAGCCCCAGCATTTT.

CDR3 loop: CASRIEAGITQYF. The CDR3 DNA follows: TGTGCCAGCAGGATAGAAGCAGGGATCACCCAGTACTTC. The rearrangement uses TRBV11-2 and TRBJ2-5; TRBD1 is a possible D gene (5 bases). The CDR3 is made up of 13 amino acids. Trimming pared 6 bases from V and 8 bases from J, leaving 16 bases between. The V gene's germline CDR1 is SGHAT and CDR2 FQNNGV.

In nucleotides, the CDR3 is TGTGCCAGCAGCCCCCGTCAGGGGGCGGTGGGCATTCAGTACTTC. Its protein is CASSPRQGAVGIQYF. The V and J genes are TRBV3-1 and TRBJ2-4; 8 nucleotides match TRBD1. Germline V CDR1 and CDR2: LGHDT, YNNKEL (reference sequence). The V segment lost 4 bases and the J segment 9 bases; nucleotides outside the gene matches: 11. The CDR3 sequence is 15 residues long.

The chain employs TRBV30 and TRBJ2-1, with D perhaps TRBD1 or TRBD2 (5 bases each). Trimming stripped 4 bases from V and 2 bases from J, with 9 bases between. CDR1 GTSNPN and CDR2 SVGIG come from the germline V gene (reference sequence). The length of the CDR3 is 13 residues. CDR3 residues: CAWIRDAYNEQFF. The CDR3 nucleotides read TGTGCCTGGATCCGGGACGCCTACAATGAGCAGTTCTTC. The full variable domain, rest sourced from reference TRBV30 and TRBJ2-1, is SQTIHQWPATLVQPVGSPLSLECTVEGTSNPNLYWYRQAAGRGLQLLFYSVGIGQISSEVPQNLSASRPQDRQFILSSKKLLLSDSGFYLCAWIRDAYNEQFFGPGTRLTVL.

The chain combines TRBV7-9 with TRBJ1-3; no firm D call. Germline CDR1 is SEHNR and CDR2 is FQNEAQ (reference sequence). Trimming removed 5 bases from V and 3 bases from J, with 11 bases in between. The CDR3 spans 14 residues. CDR3 bases: TGTGCCAGCAGCAAGGCAGAGGGTGGAAACACCATATATTTT. It codes for CASSKAEGGNTIYF.

The chain is built from TRBV20-1 and TRBJ1-6; D is possibly TRBD1 (5 bases). Germline CDR1 is DFQATT and CDR2 is SNEGSKA (reference sequence). This CDR3 region has 16 residues. The V and J ends lost 0 bases and 9 bases respectively, with 18 bases between them. The CDR3 DNA follows: TGCAGTGCTAGAGACCCCGAACGGGGGGGAGGTTCACCCCTCCACTTT. It specifies CSARDPERGGGSPLHF.

The genes are TRBV20-1 and TRBJ1-2; unclear D gene. V was cut by 5 bases and J by 4 bases, with 17 bases left in between. Germline lookup yields CDR1 DFQATT and CDR2 SNEGSKA (reference sequence). The CDR3 has 14 residues. The DNA for the CDR3 is TGCAGTGCTCCGGCAGCCCGGTCGCTCTATGGCTACACCTTC. Translating it yields CSAPAARSLYGYTF.